This T cell receptor beta chain stems from a study of regulatory and conventional T cells in RAG deficiency. Assay used: immunoSEQ multiplex PCR; TCRdb lists only in-frame clones, some missing. The data show approximately 46,000 clones, 75% to 90% seen once. Trimming pared 4 bases from V and 8 bases from J, leaving 11 bases between. From germline, CDR1 is SNHLY and CDR2 FYNNEI. The CDR3 spans 12 residues. Blood CD4+ CD25-low CD127-high conventional T cells supplied the genomic DNA template. Separately, the same data were catalogued under a study of regulatory T cells. From that study: The PCR used 52 TRBV and 13 TRBJ primers.

This rearrangement joins TRBV2 to TRBJ1-2; D is unclear. What was sequenced was CD4+ effector T cells sorted from blood. The clonotype originates from a human donor in good health. DNA of the CDR3: TGTGCCAGCAGTGGGAACTTACCCGGCTACACCTTC. It translates to CASSGNLPGYTF.